The following is a T cell receptor beta chain sequence with its context. Its specificity is unknown. Healthy donors had no documented immune events, such as infections, while sampled. This sample is part of a study of identifying expanded T cells in peripheral blood. The study's findings and limits: Differentially abundant clones: around 1.2 between replicates, about 15 at about two weeks, 19 at four.

TCRdb keeps only in-frame clones here, not all; method: immunoSEQ multiplex PCR. The sample holds some 90,000 clones, approximately 84% seen once. Germline V lookup: CDR1 LNHNV, CDR2 YYDKDF (reference sequence). V lost 5 bases and J 2 bases, leaving 16 bases between the germline ends. This CDR3 has 17 residues. The V and J genes are TRBV15 and TRBJ1-6; D is uncertain. The specimen sequenced was blood. The sequence was collected from a person aged 18 to 75 in good health. CDR3 region: CATSEVPPSPYNSPLHF. The CDR3, as DNA: TGTGCCACCAGCGAGGTCCCACCTTCGCCCTATAATTCACCCCTCCACTTT.